This T cell receptor (beta chain) was sequenced for a study of tumor and adjacent non-tumor tissue in lung cancer. Only a few counts were recorded for this clonotype. Its specificity is unknown. Relative to the germline gene, one junction end is altered; a read error may explain this. A modified ARM-PCR protocol with three rounds of nested PCR amplified TCRbeta. TCRdb re-called the multiplex PCR reads through MiXCR, storing one row per CDR3 protein. The sample lists more than 75,000 distinct CDR3 sequences; 80% were seen once. Whole-study findings and limits: Tumor repertoires had a smaller top 100 clone share than normal lung.

No cell sorting was done before RNA was extracted from the tissue. More than 3 cm separated this lung sample from the edge of the tumor. This clonotype originated in a man aged 55 to 69 with small cell lung cancer. The sequenced sample was distant non-tumor lung tissue.

This CDR3 reads CASSLQGVYNGQFF. The CDR3 coding sequence is TGTGCCAGCAGCTTACAGGGGGTGTACAATGGGCAGTTCTTC. The rearrangement joins TRBV11-2 to TRBJ2-1; 7 nucleotides line up with TRBD1. Germline V gene sequence: CDR1 SGHAT, CDR2 FQNNGV. CDR3 size: 14 residues.